The 16 T cell receptor beta chains given below trace back to one sample, sequenced in a study of response to subunit inactivated influenza vaccine. TCRdb recomputed calls from the RT-PCR reads with MiXCR, one row per CDR3 protein. The top ten hold roughly 11% of the sample, which has some 570,000 distinct CDR3 sequences, 10% to 12% seen once. These data were also reused for a study on T cells expressing NK-cell markers. Turning to that study: TCR beta cDNA was generated via 5'RACE template switching incorporating UMIs.

The source was PBMCs from blood, collected on the day of vaccination. The receptors derive from a man over 45 who received an inactivated influenza vaccine.

This clonotype was seen a handful of times. The CDR3 reads CASSLETGRLYEQYF. The DNA of the CDR3 is TGCGCCAGCAGCTTGGAGACAGGGCGTCTCTACGAGCAGTACTTC. The chain combines TRBV5-1 with TRBJ2-7, with 7 bases aligning to TRBD1. The V segment lost 0 bases and the J segment 3 bases; nucleotides outside the gene matches: 6. The germline V gene has CDR1 SGHRS and CDR2 YFSETQ. The CDR3 extends over 15 amino acids.

The V and J genes are TRBV20-1 and TRBJ2-1; 8 nucleotides align to TRBD2. Germline V gene data show CDR1 as DFQATT and CDR2 as SNEGSKA (reference sequence). J was trimmed by 3 bases and V by 5 bases; bases with no gene match: 3. The CDR3 loop spans 13 amino acids. The CDR3 protein is CSAQREYYNEQFF. The CDR3 nucleotides read TGCAGTGCTCAGCGGGAGTACTACAATGAGCAGTTCTTC.

This clonotype was seen more than once but under ten times. The chain carries TRBV7-9 and TRBJ2-1; the D call may be TRBD1 or TRBD2 (6 bases each). The V gene's germline CDR1 is SEHNR and CDR2 FQNEAQ (reference sequence). V lost 3 bases and J 2 bases, leaving 11 bases between the germline ends. This CDR3 contains 15 residues. CDR3 DNA sequence: TGTGCCAGCAGCTTCCTAGGGGGGACCTACAATGAGCAGTTCTTC. This encodes CASSFLGGTYNEQFF.

This clonotype was detected ten times or more. The V gene is TRBV7-9, the J gene TRBJ2-1; D gene unclear. The CDR3 is made up of 12 amino acids. V was clipped by 5 bases and J by 5 bases, with 7 bases between them. Germline V gene lookup returns CDR1 SEHNR and CDR2 FQNEAQ (reference sequence). The CDR3 loop reads CASSPNNNEQFF. Here the CDR3 DNA reads TGTGCCAGCAGCCCAAATAACAATGAGCAGTTCTTC.

This clonotype occurred a few times. The chain combines TRBV6-2 or TRBV6-3 with TRBJ2-3, with TRBD1 as a possible D gene (5 bases). This CDR3 is built from 15 residues. Germline loops: CDR1 MNHEY, CDR2 SVGEGT. With 8 bases removed from V and 3 bases from J, the gap between germline ends came to 18 bases. The CDR3 sequence is CASERGPQRTDTQYF. CDR3 DNA: TGTGCCAGCGAAAGGGGTCCTCAACGGACAGATACGCAGTATTTT.

The chain employs TRBV3-1 and TRBJ2-1; the D gene is possibly TRBD1 (5 bases). CDR3 length: 12 amino acids. Trimming shortened V by 1 base and J by 9 bases, and 7 bases separated the two germline ends. CDR1 and CDR2 from the germline V gene are LGHDT and YNNKEL (reference sequence). The CDR3 spells CASSQARGEQFF. The CDR3 DNA sequence: TGTGCCAGCAGCCAAGCAAGGGGTGAGCAGTTCTTC.

This chain links TRBV6-5 with TRBJ2-7; 14 bases are a match to TRBD2. The CDR3 runs 16 residues. Germline assignment: CDR1 MNHEY and CDR2 SVGAGI. V shed 3 bases, J shed 4 bases, and the junction held 5 bases outside the gene matches. CDR3 nucleotides: TGTGCCAGCAGTTATGGGACTAGCGGGAGTCAGTACGAGCAGTACTTC. It translates to CASSYGTSGSQYEQYF.

Only a few counts were recorded for this clonotype. This chain joins TRBV20-1 and TRBJ2-7; D is possibly TRBD2 (6 bases). Germline V gene sequence: CDR1 DFQATT, CDR2 SNEGSKA (reference sequence). Trimming took off 3 bases at V and 1 base at J, with 13 bases between the two ends. This CDR3 is built from 14 residues. The CDR3 is CSARAGSGSYEQYF. The CDR3, as DNA: TGCAGTGCTAGGGCCGGGAGTGGATCCTACGAGCAGTACTTC.

This clonotype came up a few times. V is TRBV27 and J is TRBJ2-3, with 7 bases aligning to TRBD2. Germline assignment: CDR1 MNHEY and CDR2 SMNVEV (reference sequence). This CDR3 comprises 15 residues. Germline trimming cut 7 bases from V and 1 base from J; bases unmatched to any gene: 8. The CDR3 nucleotides read TGTGCCAGCACACCGAAAGCGGGGCGCACAGATACGCAGTATTTT. Residues: CASTPKAGRTDTQYF.

V and J are TRBV7-6 and TRBJ2-3, with D tentatively TRBD2 (7 bases). Per germline, CDR1 SGHVS and CDR2 FNYEAQ. V was clipped by 5 bases and J by 0 bases, with 18 bases between them. The CDR3 is made up of 17 amino acids. The CDR3: CASSQGLAVASTDTQYF. The CDR3, as DNA: TGTGCCAGCAGCCAGGGGCTAGCGGTTGCTAGCACAGATACGCAGTATTTT. Complete variable domain (other parts from reference TRBV7-6 and TRBJ2-3): GAGVSQSPRYKVTKRGQDVALRCDPISGHVSLYWYRQALGQGPEFLTYFNYEAQQDKSGLPNDRFSAERPEGSISTLTIQRTEQRDSAMYRCASSQGLAVASTDTQYFGPGTRLTVL.

CDR3 sequence (DNA): TGTGCCACCACCAAGGGATCCGGGACACCGAGCACAGATACGCAGTATTTT. Its translation is CATTKGSGTPSTDTQYF. The genes are TRBV15 and TRBJ2-3; TRBD1 is a possible D gene (6 bases). The CDR3 is made up of 17 amino acids. The germline V gene has CDR1 LNHNV and CDR2 YYDKDF (reference sequence). The V end was cut by 7 bases, the J end by 0 bases, with 20 bases between.

Only a few counts were recorded for this clonotype. This rearrangement joins TRBV4-3 to TRBJ2-1; no clear D gene. This CDR3 contains 16 residues. The V end was cut by 0 bases, the J end by 7 bases, with 16 bases between. Germline CDR1 and CDR2: LGHNA and YSLEER. The CDR3 here is CASSQESSPLFNEQFF. DNA for the CDR3: TGCGCCAGCAGCCAAGAAAGTTCCCCACTTTTTAATGAGCAGTTCTTC.

The gene calls are TRBV5-1 and TRBJ1-2, with 12 bases lining up with TRBD1. The CDR3 has 16 amino acids. The V gene's germline CDR1 is SGHRS and CDR2 YFSETQ. J gave up 6 bases and V 0 bases, and 6 bases lay outside the gene matches. CDR3 residues: CASSLGPGQGANGYTF. The CDR3 coding sequence is TGCGCCAGCAGCTTGGGACCGGGACAGGGGGCGAATGGCTACACCTTC. Full variable domain (remainder filled in from reference TRBV5-1 and TRBJ1-2): KAGVTQTPRYLIKTRGQQVTLSCSPISGHRSVSWYQQTPGQGLQFLFEYFSETQRNKGNFPGRFSGRQFSNSRSEMNVSTLELGDSALYLCASSLGPGQGANGYTFGSGTRLTVV.

This clonotype was observed at least ten times. The rearrangement links TRBV7-6 to TRBJ1-5; a weak D match, TRBD1 (5 bases). V was shortened by 5 bases and J by 0 bases, with 20 bases between the two germline ends. Germline CDR1 reads SGHVS; CDR2 reads FNYEAQ. CDR3 length: 18 residues. The CDR3 loop is CASSPGTGGFNSNQPQHF. CDR3 nucleotide sequence: TGTGCCAGCAGCCCTGGTACAGGAGGATTTAATAGCAATCAGCCCCAGCATTTT. Full variable domain (missing parts from reference TRBV7-6 and TRBJ1-5): GAGVSQSPRYKVTKRGQDVALRCDPISGHVSLYWYRQALGQGPEFLTYFNYEAQQDKSGLPNDRFSAERPEGSISTLTIQRTEQRDSAMYRCASSPGTGGFNSNQPQHFGDGTRLSIL.

This clonotype showed up just a few times. V is TRBV29-1 and J is TRBJ2-2, with TRBD2 matching over 7 bases. Germline V gene lookup returns CDR1 SQVTM and CDR2 ANQGSEA. With V trimmed by 6 bases and J by 6 bases, 4 bases remained unmatched. The CDR3 loop spans 12 amino acids. CDR3 bases: TGCAGCGTGCGGGAGCGCGCCGGGGAGCTGTTTTTT. Protein product: CSVRERAGELFF.

For this clonotype: Being one base from a much bigger clone, this may be a read error. The CDR3 does not close with the conserved phenylalanine or tryptophan, likely indicating a read error. This chain connects TRBV7-2 to TRBJ2-7; D is perhaps TRBD1 (6 bases). Germline V gene data show CDR1 as SGHTA and CDR2 as FQGNSA. Between the trimmed V and J ends, which lost 5 bases and 3 bases, there was a span of 14 bases. This CDR3 contains 14 residues. The CDR3 spells CASSVTGTNYEQYI. The CDR3 nucleotides are TGTGCCAGCAGCGTGACCGGGACAAACTACGAGCAGTACATC.